Below are 21 T cell receptor beta chains sequenced from a single sample in a study of T cell responses to AZD1222 COVID-19 vaccine. Here immunoSEQ multiplex PCR was the method, and the copy in TCRdb shows in-frame clones only, minus some. This table has fewer than 120,000 clones, about 90% appearing once. Sequencing used peripheral blood, obtained on day 0 of AZD1222 vaccination. The source of these receptors is an adult in good health.

The rearrangement uses TRBV12-5 and TRBJ1-5; no reliable D call. V was cut by 5 bases and J by 1 base, with 12 bases left in between. The germline V gene encodes CDR1 LGHNT and CDR2 FRNRAP. CDR3 size: 15 residues. CDR3 nucleotides: TGTGCTAGTGGTCCCCCTGACGTAAGCAATCAGCCCCAGCATTTT. Its protein product is CASGPPDVSNQPQHF.

CDR3 DNA sequence: TGTGCCAGCAGTTACGCCAGACAAAGCAATCAGCCCCAGCATTTT. As protein: CASSYARQSNQPQHF. The rearrangement joins TRBV6-5 to TRBJ1-5, with D unclear. The V gene lost 2 bases and the J gene lost 1 base, with 9 bases spanning the gap. The germline V gene has CDR1 MNHEY and CDR2 SVGAGI. The CDR3 is made up of 15 amino acids.

The chain's CDR3 is CATTSDYGYTF. The CDR3 DNA follows: TGTGCCACCACCTCAGACTATGGCTACACCTTC. The chain has TRBV28 and TRBJ1-2; D call uncertain. V shed 10 bases and J shed 3 bases, with 9 bases lying between them. Germline V gives CDR1 MDHEN, CDR2 SYDVKM. The CDR3 extends over 11 amino acids.

The rearrangement links TRBV28 to TRBJ1-5, with TRBD1 matching 9 bases. The V gene end was trimmed by 7 bases and the J gene end by 4 bases; junction bases not matched to a gene: 5. The CDR3 extends over 14 amino acids. Germline CDR1 reads MDHEN; CDR2 reads SYDVKM. The CDR3 is CASTLQGANQPQHF. The CDR3 DNA follows: TGTGCCAGCACCTTACAGGGGGCGAATCAGCCCCAGCATTTT.

This sequence joins TRBV19 and TRBJ2-5; the match to TRBD2 covers 12 bases. The CDR3 length is 16 residues. Germline CDR1 is LNHDA and CDR2 is SQIVND (reference sequence). V shed 1 base and J 4 bases; nucleotides not matched to a gene: 4. CDR3 loop: CASSIVGTSGRETQYF. The CDR3 DNA reads as TGTGCCAGTAGTATAGTGGGGACTAGCGGGCGAGAGACCCAGTACTTC.

Note on this clone: The sample holds other DNA sequences that translate to the same CDR3. The chain employs TRBV6-5 and TRBJ1-5; 10 bases align to TRBD1. The germline CDR1 and CDR2 sequences are MNHEY and SVGAGI. The CDR3 spans 15 residues. The V and J ends lost 5 bases and 1 base, in that order; junction bases with no gene match: 2. CDR3 DNA sequence: TGTGCCAGCAGTCCGGACAGGGGGAGCAATCAGCCCCAGCATTTT. Translated: CASSPDRGSNQPQHF.

This sequence joins TRBV30 and TRBJ1-1; no clear D. The V end was cut by 3 bases, the J end by 1 base, with 12 bases between. The CDR3 contains 14 residues. Looked up from germline, CDR1 is GTSNPN and CDR2 is SVGIG (reference sequence). CDR3 amino acids: CAWRLGRKNTEAFF. CDR3 sequence (DNA): TGTGCCTGGAGGCTTGGACGGAAGAACACTGAAGCTTTCTTT. The full variable domain, completed using reference TRBV30 and TRBJ1-1, is SQTIHQWPATLVQPVGSPLSLECTVEGTSNPNLYWYRQAAGRGLQLLFYSVGIGQISSEVPQNLSASRPQDRQFILSSKKLLLSDSGFYLCAWRLGRKNTEAFFGQGTRLTVV.

V gene TRBV11-2 combines with J gene TRBJ2-3; perhaps TRBD2 as D (6 bases). CDR3 size: 16 residues. V gave up 5 bases and J gave up 4 bases, with 19 bases separating them. Germline V gene sequence: CDR1 SGHAT, CDR2 FQNNGV. The CDR3 sequence: CASSPGGGAQPDTQYF. The CDR3 DNA follows: TGTGCCAGCAGCCCCGGGGGTGGCGCCCAGCCAGATACGCAGTATTTT.

CDR3 sequence (DNA): TGCGCCAGCAGCTTGTGGGGGCTAAACACTGAAGCTTTCTTT. It codes for CASSLWGLNTEAFF. The chain is built from TRBV5-1 and TRBJ1-1; the D gene is possibly TRBD1 (6 bases). Trimming stripped 1 base from V and 2 bases from J, with 9 bases between. Germline V gene lookup returns CDR1 SGHRS and CDR2 YFSETQ. This CDR3 region has 14 residues. The full variable domain, with the rest looked up from reference TRBV5-1 and TRBJ1-1, is KAGVTQTPRYLIKTRGQQVTLSCSPISGHRSVSWYQQTPGQGLQFLFEYFSETQRNKGNFPGRFSGRQFSNSRSEMNVSTLELGDSALYLCASSLWGLNTEAFFGQGTRLTVV.

The gene calls are TRBV2 and TRBJ1-1; D is uncertain. This CDR3 spans 11 amino acids. Trimming shortened V by 8 bases and J by 8 bases, and 12 bases separated the two germline ends. The germline gives CDR1 SNHLY, CDR2 FYNNEI. For the CDR3, the DNA is TGTGCCAGCCTTGGAGCGGTCGAAGCTTTCTTT. Its translation is CASLGAVEAFF.

The chain joins TRBV3-1 (or the pseudogene TRBV3-2) to TRBJ2-5; 10 bases line up with TRBD2. This CDR3 is built from 15 residues. Germline CDR1 is LGHDT and CDR2 is YNNKEL (reference sequence). V shed 4 bases, J shed 5 bases, and the junction held 7 bases outside the gene matches. The CDR3 sequence: CASSPLAGARETQYF. CDR3 sequence (DNA): TGTGCCAGCAGCCCGCTAGCGGGGGCTCGGGAGACCCAGTACTTC.

The V call is TRBV24-1, the J call TRBJ2-1; D ambiguous. Germline V lookup: CDR1 KGHDR, CDR2 SFDVKD. There are 12 residues in the CDR3. Trimming took off 0 bases at V and 7 bases at J, with 3 bases between the two ends. CDR3 in DNA: TGTGCCACCAGTGATTTGTATAATGAGCAGTTCTTC. Residues: CATSDLYNEQFF.

The V gene is TRBV5-1, the J gene TRBJ2-3, with D possibly being TRBD2 (7 bases). There are 16 residues in the CDR3. Per the germline V gene, CDR1 is SGHRS and CDR2 is YFSETQ. V was cut by 5 bases and J by 0 bases, with 16 bases left in between. CDR3 residues: CASRVSGGYSTDTQYF. CDR3 in DNA: TGCGCCAGCAGAGTTTCGGGGGGCTATAGCACAGATACGCAGTATTTT. Full variable domain (remainder filled in from reference TRBV5-1 and TRBJ2-3): KAGVTQTPRYLIKTRGQQVTLSCSPISGHRSVSWYQQTPGQGLQFLFEYFSETQRNKGNFPGRFSGRQFSNSRSEMNVSTLELGDSALYLCASRVSGGYSTDTQYFGPGTRLTVL.

The chain uses TRBV25-1 and TRBJ1-2; the D is unclear. Trimming removed 8 bases at V and 8 bases at J, with 15 bases between. The germline V gene encodes CDR1 MGHDK and CDR2 SYGVNS. The CDR3 covers 12 residues. CDR3 DNA: TGTGCCAGCTATGGCAGCACTACCGGCTACACCTTC. Amino acids: CASYGSTTGYTF.

The chain uses TRBV2 and TRBJ2-7, with D possibly matching TRBD2 (6 bases). The CDR3 length is 17 residues. Germline CDR1 SNHLY, CDR2 FYNNEI. V lost 7 bases, J lost 4 bases, and 26 bases lay in between. The CDR3 spells CASMGRPGVKGYYEQYF. CDR3 sequence (DNA): TGTGCCAGCATGGGTCGACCGGGGGTTAAGGGATATTACGAGCAGTACTTC.

The chain joins TRBV3-1 (or the pseudogene TRBV3-2) to TRBJ1-2; D ambiguous. The germline gives CDR1 LGHDT, CDR2 YNNKEL (reference sequence). CDR3 length: 13 amino acids. V gave up 1 base and J gave up 8 bases, with 11 bases separating them. In nucleotides, the CDR3 is TGTGCCAGCAGCCAAGGGCCTAACCGAGGCTACACCTTC. Amino acid sequence: CASSQGPNRGYTF.

The V and J genes are TRBV19 and TRBJ1-2; 7 bases map to TRBD1. Germline V CDR1 and CDR2: LNHDA, SQIVND (reference sequence). Trimming cost V 7 bases and J 2 bases; bases outside gene matches: 10. The CDR3 runs 15 residues. CDR3 region: CASNGQAGLNYGYTF. The CDR3 DNA sequence: TGTGCCAGTAACGGACAGGCGGGTTTGAACTATGGCTACACCTTC.

The chain combines TRBV7-9 with TRBJ1-5, with D hard to call. There are 15 residues in the CDR3. Trimming shortened V by 1 base and J by 4 bases, and 11 bases separated the two germline ends. Germline lookup yields CDR1 SEHNR and CDR2 FQNEAQ (reference sequence). The CDR3 DNA is TGTGCCAGCAGCTTAGTATTGCGCCTGAATCAGCCCCAGCATTTT. Encoded protein: CASSLVLRLNQPQHF.

The CDR3 loop is CASSRRREETQYF. The CDR3 DNA sequence: TGTGCCAGCAGCAGGAGGCGGGAAGAGACCCAGTACTTC. V and J are TRBV3-1 (or the pseudogene TRBV3-2) and TRBJ2-5, with D perhaps matching TRBD2 (5 bases). From germline, CDR1 is LGHDT and CDR2 YNNKEL (reference sequence). Deletions cut 5 bases from V and 3 bases from J, with 10 bases between. The CDR3 sequence is 13 residues long.

The chain joins TRBV2 to TRBJ1-6; D unclear. Per the germline V gene, CDR1 is SNHLY and CDR2 is FYNNEI. This CDR3 has 13 amino acids. Trimming cost V 7 bases and J 9 bases, with 13 bases left between them. Here the CDR3 DNA reads TGTGCCAGCACCCCGAATTGGGGTTCACCCCTCCACTTT. Translation: CASTPNWGSPLHF.

The chain is built from TRBV11-2 and TRBJ2-7, with D perhaps assigned TRBD1 or TRBD2 (5 bases each). The germline V and J ends were trimmed by 1 base and 6 bases, with 10 bases remaining between them. The CDR3 has 13 amino acids. Germline lookup yields CDR1 SGHAT and CDR2 FQNNGV. CDR3 DNA sequence: TGTGCCAGCAGCTTAGTAGAGGGGAGCGAGCAGTACTTC. It specifies CASSLVEGSEQYF.